This entry describes one T cell receptor beta chain. Antigen unknown. PCR was performed using 60 Vbeta and 13 Jbeta primers. The method was immunoSEQ multiplex PCR; TCRdb's version includes in-frame clones alone and lacks a portion of them. The sample lists about 64,000 clones, roughly two thirds seen once, with around 2.7% in the top ten. The sample comes from a study of cytomegalovirus exposure and HLA in healthy donors. As for the study in general: Earlier work reported approximately 110 million unique TCR beta sequences from 180 million or so T cells.

J gave up 0 bases and V 5 bases, and 13 bases lay outside the gene matches. The V gene's germline CDR1 is MGHRA and CDR2 YSYEKL. CDR3 length: 19 residues. Study-level findings and limits: TCR beta chain V- and J-gene trimming was linked, in a later analysis, to a missense variant in DCLRE1C.

The TCR originated in a woman aged 45-65 years in good health and CMV-seronegative. Source material: PBMCs. The chain has TRBV4-1 and TRBJ2-5, with 12 positions matching TRBD2. CDR3: CASSSGVASGRDYQETQYF. The CDR3 nucleotides are TGCGCCAGCAGCTCTGGGGTGGCTAGCGGGAGGGATTACCAAGAGACCCAGTACTTC.